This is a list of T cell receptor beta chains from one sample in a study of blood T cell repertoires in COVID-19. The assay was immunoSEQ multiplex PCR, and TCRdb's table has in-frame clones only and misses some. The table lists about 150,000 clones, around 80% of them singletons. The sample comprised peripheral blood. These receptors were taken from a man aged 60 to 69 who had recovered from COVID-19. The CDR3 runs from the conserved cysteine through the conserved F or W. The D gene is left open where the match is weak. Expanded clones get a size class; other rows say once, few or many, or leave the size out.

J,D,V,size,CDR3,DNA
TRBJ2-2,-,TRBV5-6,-,CASSLAGANTGELFF,TGTGCCAGCAGCTTGGCAGGGGCGAACACCGGGGAGCTGTTTTTT
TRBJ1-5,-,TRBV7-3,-,CASSLGPNQPQHF,TGTGCCAGCAGCTTAGGGCCTAATCAGCCCCAGCATTTT
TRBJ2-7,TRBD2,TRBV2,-,CASRDLAGAYEQYF,TGTGCCAGCAGGGATCTAGCGGGAGCTTACGAGCAGTACTTC
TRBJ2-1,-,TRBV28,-,CASSLLARGNEQFF,TGTGCCAGCAGTTTATTGGCAAGGGGAAATGAGCAGTTCTTC
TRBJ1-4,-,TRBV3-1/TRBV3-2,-,CASRKGAGRGSTNEKLFF,TGTGCCAGCAGGAAAGGGGCGGGTAGGGGGTCAACTAATGAAAAACTGTTTTTT
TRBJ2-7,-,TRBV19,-,CASSIGRGIYEQYF,TGTGCCAGTAGTATAGGACGGGGAATCTACGAGCAGTACTTC
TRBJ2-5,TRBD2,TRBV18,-,CASSPPVWLAGAQETQYF,TGTGCCAGCTCACCACCGGTTTGGCTAGCGGGGGCTCAAGAGACCCAGTACTTC
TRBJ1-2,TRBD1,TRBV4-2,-,CASSQEPGGPNYGYTF,TGTGCCAGCAGCCAAGAGCCAGGGGGCCCCAACTATGGCTACACCTTC
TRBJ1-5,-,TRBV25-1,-,CASSGGLIGNQPQHF,TGTGCCAGCAGCGGGGGTCTTATTGGCAATCAGCCCCAGCATTTT
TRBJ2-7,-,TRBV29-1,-,CSVGYQVGEQYF,TGCAGCGTTGGATACCAGGTCGGCGAGCAGTACTTC
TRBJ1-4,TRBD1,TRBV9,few,CASSVTGEDEKLFF,TGTGCCAGCAGCGTGACAGGGGAGGATGAAAAACTGTTTTTT
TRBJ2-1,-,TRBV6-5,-,CASRTTETYNEQFF,TGTGCCAGCAGGACAACAGAAACCTACAATGAGCAGTTCTTC
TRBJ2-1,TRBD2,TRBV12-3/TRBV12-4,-,CASSRTSRNEQFF,TGTGCCAGCAGCCGGACTAGTCGGAATGAGCAGTTCTTC
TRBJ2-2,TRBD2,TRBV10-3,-,CAISPGGTGELFF,TGTGCCATCAGCCCGGGGGGCACCGGGGAGCTGTTTTTT
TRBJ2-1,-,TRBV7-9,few,CASSAQGINEQFF,TGTGCCAGCAGCGCTCAGGGGATCAATGAGCAGTTCTTC
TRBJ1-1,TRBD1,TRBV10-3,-,CAIRGTGRNTEAFF,TGTGCCATCAGGGGGACAGGCAGGAACACTGAAGCTTTCTTT
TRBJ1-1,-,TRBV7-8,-,CASSPRRPANTEAFF,TGTGCCAGCAGCCCCCGCAGGCCGGCGAACACTGAAGCTTTCTTT